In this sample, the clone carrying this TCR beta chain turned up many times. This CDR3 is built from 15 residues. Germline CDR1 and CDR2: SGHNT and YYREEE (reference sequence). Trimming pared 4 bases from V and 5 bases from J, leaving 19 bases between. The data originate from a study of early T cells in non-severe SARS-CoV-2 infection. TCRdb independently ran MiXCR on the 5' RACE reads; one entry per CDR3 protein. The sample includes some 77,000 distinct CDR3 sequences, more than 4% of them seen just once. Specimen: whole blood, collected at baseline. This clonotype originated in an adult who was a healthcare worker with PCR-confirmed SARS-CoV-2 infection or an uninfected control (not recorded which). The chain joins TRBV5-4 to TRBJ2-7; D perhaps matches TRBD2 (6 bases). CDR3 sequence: CASSLGGAGTHEQYF. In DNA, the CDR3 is TGTGCCAGCAGCCTTGGAGGGGCAGGGACCCACGAGCAGTACTTC.